The entry below describes one TCR beta chain. The record originates from a study of T-cell reconstitution after alpha-beta-depleted transplantation in children. Per the germline V gene, CDR1 is LNHNV and CDR2 is YYDKDF (reference sequence). This CDR3 is 13 amino acids long. The V and J ends lost 5 bases and 5 bases respectively, with 13 bases between them. Unique molecular identifiers were incorporated when the TCRbeta library was constructed. TCRdb reprocessed the PCR reads with MiXCR, giving one entry per CDR3 protein. The repertoire holds 300,000 to 400,000 distinct CDR3 sequences, with 10% to 15% as singletons.

The TCR comes from a human donor who donated a stem cell graft to a child with Fanconi anemia. The genes are TRBV15 and TRBJ2-7; D perhaps matches TRBD2 (5 bases). Sequences were derived from PBMCs, sampled from the stem cell graft. This chain's CDR3 is CATSVRRGNEQYF. For the CDR3, the DNA is TGTGCCACCAGCGTAAGGCGAGGGAACGAGCAGTACTTC.